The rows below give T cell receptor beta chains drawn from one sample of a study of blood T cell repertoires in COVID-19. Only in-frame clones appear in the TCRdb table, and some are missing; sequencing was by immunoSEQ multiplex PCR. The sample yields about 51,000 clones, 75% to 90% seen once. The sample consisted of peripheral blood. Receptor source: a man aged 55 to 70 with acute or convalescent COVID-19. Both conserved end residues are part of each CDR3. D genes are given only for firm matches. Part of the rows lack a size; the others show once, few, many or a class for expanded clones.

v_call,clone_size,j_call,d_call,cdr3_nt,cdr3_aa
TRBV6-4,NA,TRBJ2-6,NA,TGTGCCAGCAGTGATCCCGGGGTGGGGGCCAACGTCCTGACTTTC,CASSDPGVGANVLTF
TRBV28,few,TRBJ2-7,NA,TGTGCCAGCAGTATGACCGCTAGCGTGATATCCTACGAGCAGTACTTC,CASSMTASVISYEQYF
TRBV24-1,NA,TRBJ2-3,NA,TGTGCCACCAGCCCCAACGGACAGCCGTCTTCTAATACGCAGTATTTT,CATSPNGQPSSNTQYF
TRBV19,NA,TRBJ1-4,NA,TGTGCCAGTAGTATAGTTGGGGCAACCGCGTCTGGTGAAAAACTGTTTTTT,CASSIVGATASGEKLFF
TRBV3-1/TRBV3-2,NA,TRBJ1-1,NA,TGTGCCAGCAGCCAACAGGTAGGCACTGAAGCTTTCTTT,CASSQQVGTEAFF
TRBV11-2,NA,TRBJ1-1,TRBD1,TGTGCCAGCAGCATAGCGGGACAGGGCTGGAATGAAGCTTTCTTT,CASSIAGQGWNEAFF
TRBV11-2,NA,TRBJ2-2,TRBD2,TGTGCCAGCAGCCAGCGCGGGAGGGGTCCCGGGGAGCTGTTTTTT,CASSQRGRGPGELFF
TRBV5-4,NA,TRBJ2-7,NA,TGTGCCAGCAGCTTGGCCCTCGGAGACGGCGAGCAGTACTTC,CASSLALGDGEQYF
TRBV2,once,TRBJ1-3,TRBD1,TGTGCCAGCAGCCAACGACAGGGAGAATATTTT,CASSQRQGEYF
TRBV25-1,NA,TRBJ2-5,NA,TGTGCCAGCAGTGAATTGGGCCAGACCCAAGAGACCCAGTACTTC,CASSELGQTQETQYF
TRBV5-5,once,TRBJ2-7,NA,TGTGCCAGCAGCTTGGGATCAGGGCTGGAGCAGTACTTC,CASSLGSGLEQYF
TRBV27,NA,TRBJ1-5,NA,TGTGCCAGCAGTTTAATGGCAGGGGTACGCAATCAGCCCCAGCATTTT,CASSLMAGVRNQPQHF
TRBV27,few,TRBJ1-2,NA,TGTGCCAGCAGTTTATCGGGGGCTGGCTACACCTTC,CASSLSGAGYTF
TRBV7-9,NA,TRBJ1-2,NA,TGTGCCAGCAGGGCGGGTGGGACTAACTATGGCTACACCTTC,CASRAGGTNYGYTF
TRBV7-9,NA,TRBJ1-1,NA,TGTGCCAGCAGCTCCTTTAGCACTGAAGCTTTCTTT,CASSSFSTEAFF
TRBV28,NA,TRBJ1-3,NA,TGTGCCAGCGTTACAGGGAACGGAAACACCATATATTTT,CASVTGNGNTIYF
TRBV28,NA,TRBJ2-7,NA,TGTGCCAGCAGGGAAGGGACTTCCTCCTACGAGCAGTACTTC,CASREGTSSYEQYF
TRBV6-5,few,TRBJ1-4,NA,TGTGCCAGCAGTTTACGTCGTCCGGTCACTAATGAAAAACTGTTTTTT,CASSLRRPVTNEKLFF
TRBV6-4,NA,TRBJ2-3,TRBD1,TGTGCCAGCAGTGAGCAGGGGGCCGTCACAGATACGCAGTATTTT,CASSEQGAVTDTQYF
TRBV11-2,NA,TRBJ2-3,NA,TGTGCCAGCACCCCCTCCCTAGATACGCAGTATTTT,CASTPSLDTQYF
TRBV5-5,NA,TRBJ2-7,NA,TGTGCCAGCAGCTTGATGGCCCAGGGCTACGAGCAGTACTTC,CASSLMAQGYEQYF
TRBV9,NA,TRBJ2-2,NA,TGTGCCAGCAGTATGACCGGACAGCCGAACACCGGGGAGCTGTTTTTT,CASSMTGQPNTGELFF
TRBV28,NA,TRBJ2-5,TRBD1,TGTGCCAGCAGCCTCCCGGGACAGCAAGAGACCCAGTACTTC,CASSLPGQQETQYF
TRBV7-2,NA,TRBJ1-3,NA,TGTGCCAGCAGCTTAGTAGGGGGCTCTGGAAACACCATATATTTT,CASSLVGGSGNTIYF
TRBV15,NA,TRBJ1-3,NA,TGTGCCACCAGCAGAGATGCCGGTTCTGGAAACACCATATATTTT,CATSRDAGSGNTIYF
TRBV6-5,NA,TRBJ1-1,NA,TGTGCCAGCACCTTCCCAGGGAACACTGAAGCTTTCTTT,CASTFPGNTEAFF
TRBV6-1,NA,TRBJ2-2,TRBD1,TGTGCCAGCAGTGACCGGGACAGGGGTAACACCGGGGAGCTGTTTTTT,CASSDRDRGNTGELFF
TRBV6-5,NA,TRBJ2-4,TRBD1,TGTGCCAGCAAGGGACAGGGGGAAAACATTCAGTACTTC,CASKGQGENIQYF
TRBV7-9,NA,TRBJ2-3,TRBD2,TGTGCCAGCAGCGAGACTAGCGGGGGCACAGATACGCAGTATTTT,CASSETSGGTDTQYF
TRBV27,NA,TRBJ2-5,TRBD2,TGTGCCAGCTCGCGGGAGAGGAGGGAGACCCAGTACTTC,CASSRERRETQYF
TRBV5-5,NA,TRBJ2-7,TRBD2,TGTGCCAGCAACCTAGCGGGACTAAACTCCTACGAGCAGTACTTC,CASNLAGLNSYEQYF
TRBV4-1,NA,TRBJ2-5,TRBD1,TGCGCCAGCAGCCGAGCAGAGACAGGGATCGGGGAGACCCAGTACTTC,CASSRAETGIGETQYF
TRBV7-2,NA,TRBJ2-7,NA,TGTGCCAGCAGCCTGACAGGATACGAGCAGTACTTC,CASSLTGYEQYF
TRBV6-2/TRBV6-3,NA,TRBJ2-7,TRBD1,TGTGCCAGCAGTAAGCCGGGACAGGGTTCGTACGAGCAGTACTTC,CASSKPGQGSYEQYF
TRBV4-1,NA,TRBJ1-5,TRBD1,TGCGCCAGCAGCCAACCGGACAGGGGCAATCAGCCCCAGCATTTT,CASSQPDRGNQPQHF
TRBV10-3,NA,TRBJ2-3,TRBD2,TGTGCCATCAGTGAGGGACTAGCGGGACCTACAGATACGCAGTATTTT,CAISEGLAGPTDTQYF
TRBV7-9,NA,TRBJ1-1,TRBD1,TGTGCCAGCAGCCCGGACAGGGTAGCTTTCTTT,CASSPDRVAFF
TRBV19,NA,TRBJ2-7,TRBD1,TGTGCCAGTAGTACGGGACAGACCTACGAGCAGTACTTC,CASSTGQTYEQYF
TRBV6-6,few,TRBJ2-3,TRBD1,TGTGCCAGCACCATGGGACAGTTTTCTAGCACAGATACGCAGTATTTT,CASTMGQFSSTDTQYF
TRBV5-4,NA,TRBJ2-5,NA,TGTGCCAGCAGCTTGGGGGGACTCCAAGAGACCCAGTACTTC,CASSLGGLQETQYF
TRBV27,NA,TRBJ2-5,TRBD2,TGTGCCAGCACCCTGACTAGCGGAGGAGGGTGGGAGACCCAGTACTTC,CASTLTSGGGWETQYF
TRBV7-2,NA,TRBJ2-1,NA,TGTGCCAGCAGCTTACAGGGGGGCAGAAACAATGAGCAGTTCTTC,CASSLQGGRNNEQFF